The clone carrying this T cell receptor (beta chain) was observed once. Method: immunoSEQ multiplex PCR; TCRdb's copy keeps in-frame clones and lacks some. Here the sample spans about 140,000 clones, roughly 92% being singletons. The germline gives CDR1 GTSNPN, CDR2 SVGIG (reference sequence). The CDR3 has 14 amino acids. Trimming pared 3 bases from V and 7 bases from J, leaving 18 bases between. The record originates from a study of control samples from healthy donors and cancer patients. The sequenced sample was blood. The sequence was collected from a man younger than 40 in good health. The chain employs TRBV30 and TRBJ1-2; maybe TRBD1 (5 bases). The CDR3 here is CAWSGDAQKGGYTF. The CDR3 DNA follows: TGTGCCTGGAGCGGGGACGCTCAAAAGGGTGGCTACACCTTC.